This is a list of T cell receptor beta chains from one sample in a study of blood T cell repertoires in COVID-19. Sequencing was performed with immunoSEQ multiplex PCR; in TCRdb, only in-frame clones are kept and a portion is missing. In the table there are some 180,000 clones, more than 80% of which are singletons. Sequencing input: peripheral blood. These receptors were obtained from a woman between 35 and 50 years old with COVID-19, enrolled during active disease. Both conserved end residues are part of each CDR3. The D gene is left open where the match is weak.

>TRBJ1-3|-|TRBV5-5
CASSQEREGTIYF
TGTGCCAGCAGCCAGGAAAGGGAGGGCACCATATATTTT
>TRBJ1-3|-|TRBV13
CASSLGPAGVYTIYF
TGTGCCAGCAGCCTAGGTCCGGCCGGGGTGTACACCATATATTTT
>TRBJ1-2|-|TRBV5-6
CASSPGGAGYTF
TGTGCCAGCAGCCCGGGAGGGGCTGGCTACACCTTC
>TRBJ1-5|-|TRBV6-5
CASRAGTRSNQPQHF
TGTGCCAGCAGAGCCGGGACACGAAGCAATCAGCCCCAGCATTTT
>TRBJ2-3|TRBD2|TRBV4-1
CASSQVATSGGSDTQYF
TGCGCCAGCAGCCAAGTAGCAACGAGCGGGGGCTCAGATACGCAGTATTTT
>TRBJ2-7|-|TRBV7-2
CASSLFDGSLSEQYF
TGTGCCAGCAGCTTATTTGACGGGAGTCTGAGCGAGCAGTACTTC
>TRBJ1-6|-|TRBV15
CATSRDGGNSPLHF
TGTGCCACCAGCAGAGACGGAGGAAATTCACCCCTCCACTTT
>TRBJ2-1|TRBD1|TRBV27
CASRTGQGSYNEQFF
TGTGCCAGCAGGACGGGACAGGGGTCTTACAATGAGCAGTTCTTC
>TRBJ2-3|-|TRBV7-3
CASSSPRGGATDTQYF
TGTGCCAGCAGCTCACCTCGAGGAGGGGCCACAGATACGCAGTATTTT
>TRBJ2-3|-|TRBV19
CASSIARGPADTQYF
TGTGCCAGTAGTATCGCGCGTGGGCCCGCGGATACGCAGTATTTT
>TRBJ2-3|-|TRBV5-4
CASSLIGADTQYF
TGTGCCAGCAGCTTGATCGGAGCAGATACGCAGTATTTT
>TRBJ2-5|-|TRBV10-3
CAISEIERETQYF
TGTGCCATCAGTGAAATCGAGAGGGAGACCCAGTACTTC
>TRBJ1-3|TRBD1|TRBV6-5
CASTGTGGNTIYF
TGTGCCAGCACCGGGACAGGGGGAAACACCATATATTTT
>TRBJ2-2|TRBD2|TRBV5-4
CASSFYGLANTGELFF
TGTGCCAGCAGCTTTTACGGACTAGCGAACACCGGGGAGCTGTTTTTT